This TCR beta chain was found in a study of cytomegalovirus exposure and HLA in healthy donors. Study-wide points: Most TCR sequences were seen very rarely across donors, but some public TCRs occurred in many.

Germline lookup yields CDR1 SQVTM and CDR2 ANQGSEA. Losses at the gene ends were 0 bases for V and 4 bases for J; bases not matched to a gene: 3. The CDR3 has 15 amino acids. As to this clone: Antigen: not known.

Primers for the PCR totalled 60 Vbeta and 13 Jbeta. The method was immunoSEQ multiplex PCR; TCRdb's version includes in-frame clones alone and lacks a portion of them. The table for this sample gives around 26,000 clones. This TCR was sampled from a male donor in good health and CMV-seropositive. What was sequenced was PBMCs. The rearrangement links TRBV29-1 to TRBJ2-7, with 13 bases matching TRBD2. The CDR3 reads CSVEDRTSGRYEQYF. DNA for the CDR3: TGCAGCGTTGAAGATCGGACTAGCGGGAGATACGAGCAGTACTTC.